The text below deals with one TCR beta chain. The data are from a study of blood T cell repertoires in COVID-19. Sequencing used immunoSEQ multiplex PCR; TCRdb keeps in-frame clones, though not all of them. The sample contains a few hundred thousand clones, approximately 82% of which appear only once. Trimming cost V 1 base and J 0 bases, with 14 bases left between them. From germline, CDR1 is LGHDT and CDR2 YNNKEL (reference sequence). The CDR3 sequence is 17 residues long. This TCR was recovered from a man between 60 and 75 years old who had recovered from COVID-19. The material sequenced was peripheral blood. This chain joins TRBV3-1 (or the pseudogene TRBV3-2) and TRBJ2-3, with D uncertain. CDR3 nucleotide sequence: TGTGCCAGCAGCCAAGGTATGAGTCTATCTAGCACAGATACGCAGTATTTT. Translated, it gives CASSQGMSLSSTDTQYF.